This TCR beta chain appears in the sequencing data of a study of metastatic and nonmetastatic thyroid tumors. Background on the study: Across blood and tumor or nodule tissue, repertoires from malignant and benign thyroid patients were compared with one another. Study-wide results and limits: As reported, TCR beta diversity in blood and tumor was significantly higher in malignant thyroid tumors than in benign nodules.

There were no patients who had received any treatment before thyroid surgery. Regarding this clone: Its antigen remains unidentified.

With 5 bases removed from V and 2 bases from J, the gap between germline ends came to 8 bases. The CDR3 loop spans 13 amino acids. CDR1 and CDR2 (germline): SNHLY, FYNNEI. Authors' methods: A classifier for distant metastasis in papillary thyroid cancer was constructed using CDR3 differences observed across clinicopathological groups. Using MiXCR, TCRdb re-called clones from the PCR reads. TCRdb's processing, not the study's, gives the V and J calls here. The data hold 9,000 to 13,000 clones, with roughly 26% observed a single time. The chain carries TRBV2 and TRBJ2-3; D possibly uses TRBD1 or TRBD2 (5 bases each). The source of this sequence is a female donor with papillary thyroid cancer or a benign thyroid nodule (not recorded which). Some clones in this sample may be carry-over from other donors' samples. The sample comprised tumor tissue. This chain's CDR3 is CASSLGTTDTQYF. For the CDR3, the DNA is TGTGCCAGCAGTCTCGGGACCACAGATACGCAGTATTTT.